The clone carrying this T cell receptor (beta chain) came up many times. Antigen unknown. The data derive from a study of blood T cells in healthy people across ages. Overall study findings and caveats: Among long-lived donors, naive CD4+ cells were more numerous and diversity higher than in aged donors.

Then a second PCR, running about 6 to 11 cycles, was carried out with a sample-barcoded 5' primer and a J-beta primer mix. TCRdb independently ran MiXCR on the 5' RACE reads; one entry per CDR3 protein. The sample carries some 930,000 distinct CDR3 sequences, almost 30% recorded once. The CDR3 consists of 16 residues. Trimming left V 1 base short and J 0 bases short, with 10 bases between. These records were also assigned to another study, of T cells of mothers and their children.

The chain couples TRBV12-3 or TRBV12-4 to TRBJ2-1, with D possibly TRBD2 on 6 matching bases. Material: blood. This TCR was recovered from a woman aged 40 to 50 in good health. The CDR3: CASSLGTGSSYNEQFF. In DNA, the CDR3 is TGTGCCAGCAGTTTAGGGACCGGGAGCTCCTACAATGAGCAGTTCTTC.